The 28 T cell receptor beta chains below come from one sample, sequenced in a study of blood T cell repertoires in COVID-19. Method: immunoSEQ multiplex PCR; TCRdb's copy keeps in-frame clones and lacks some. Among roughly 50,000 clones listed, 83% were seen once. The sample was peripheral blood. The source is a human donor in a cohort sampled during active COVID-19.

The V and J genes are TRBV5-1 and TRBJ2-7; TRBD1 matches 7 bases. With 2 bases clipped from V and 5 bases from J, the junction kept 4 bases outside the gene matches. CDR1 SGHRS and CDR2 YFSETQ come from the germline V gene. This CDR3 comprises 13 residues. The DNA for the CDR3 is TGCGCCAGCAGCTTCCGACAGGGCCACGAGCAGTACTTC. It encodes CASSFRQGHEQYF. Full variable domain (missing parts from reference TRBV5-1 and TRBJ2-7): KAGVTQTPRYLIKTRGQQVTLSCSPISGHRSVSWYQQTPGQGLQFLFEYFSETQRNKGNFPGRFSGRQFSNSRSEMNVSTLELGDSALYLCASSFRQGHEQYFGPGTRLTVT.

This clone occurred once. J is TRBJ1-3 and V is TRBV30, with 9 bases matching TRBD1. The CDR3 sequence is 16 residues long. The V segment lost 3 bases and the J segment 1 base; nucleotides outside the gene matches: 7. The V gene's germline CDR1 is GTSNPN and CDR2 SVGIG (reference sequence). CDR3 DNA sequence: TGTGCCTGGAGACTAGCGGGGACAGGGTCTGGAAACACCATATATTTT. Protein product: CAWRLAGTGSGNTIYF.

The chain carries TRBV2 and TRBJ1-2, with 10 bases identical to TRBD1. The CDR3 contains 15 residues. V shed 6 bases, J shed 5 bases, and the junction held 9 bases outside the gene matches. Germline CDR1 reads SNHLY; CDR2 reads FYNNEI. CDR3 sequence reads: CASRTGGAGAYGYTF. CDR3 DNA sequence: TGTGCCAGCAGGACAGGGGGCGCCGGAGCTTATGGCTACACCTTC.

J is TRBJ1-5 and V is TRBV5-6; a weak D match, TRBD1 (6 bases). This CDR3 has 15 residues. V shed 0 bases and J shed 5 bases, with 12 bases lying between them. Germline values: CDR1 SGHDT, CDR2 YYEEEE. In DNA, the CDR3 is TGTGCCAGCAGCTTGGCAGGGGCCGGGGATCAGCCCCAGCATTTT. Protein product: CASSLAGAGDQPQHF.

The count of this clone is one. The rearrangement links TRBV5-1 to TRBJ1-2; 7 bases line up with TRBD1. The V segment lost 0 bases and the J segment 0 bases; nucleotides outside the gene matches: 5. The germline V gene encodes CDR1 SGHRS and CDR2 YFSETQ. The CDR3 consists of 16 residues. The CDR3 DNA sequence: TGCGCCAGCAGCTTGGAAGGACAGGCCCCTAACTATGGCTACACCTTC. Its protein is CASSLEGQAPNYGYTF. The full variable domain, its missing parts supplied by reference TRBV5-1 and TRBJ1-2, is KAGVTQTPRYLIKTRGQQVTLSCSPISGHRSVSWYQQTPGQGLQFLFEYFSETQRNKGNFPGRFSGRQFSNSRSEMNVSTLELGDSALYLCASSLEGQAPNYGYTFGSGTRLTVV.

This clone came up a few times. The chain uses TRBV6-2 or TRBV6-3 and TRBJ1-1; no reliable D call. V was cut by 4 bases and J by 4 bases, with 13 bases left in between. The CDR3 totals 14 residues. Germline CDR1 reads MNHEY; CDR2 reads SVGEGT. CDR3 protein: CASSLMAGSTEAFF. The CDR3 DNA is TGTGCCAGCAGTTTAATGGCGGGTTCCACTGAAGCTTTCTTT.

This clone came up a few times. J is TRBJ2-3 and V is TRBV11-2, with D possibly TRBD2 on 7 matching bases. V gave up 1 base and J gave up 2 bases, with 10 bases separating them. The CDR3 consists of 15 residues. The germline gives CDR1 SGHAT, CDR2 FQNNGV. The CDR3 here is CASSLAGGHTDTQYF. The CDR3 nucleotides are TGTGCCAGCAGCTTAGCGGGGGGACACACAGATACGCAGTATTTT. The variable domain in full, with the rest retrieved from reference TRBV11-2 and TRBJ2-3, is EAGVAQSPRYKIIEKRQSVAFWCNPISGHATLYWYQQILGQGPKLLIQFQNNGVVDDSQLPKDRFSAERLKGVDSTLKIQPAKLEDSAVYLCASSLAGGHTDTQYFGPGTRLTVL.

The CDR3 region is CASSLPLTGSGNTEAFF. As DNA, the CDR3 is TGTGCCAGCAGCTTACCCCTGACAGGGAGCGGTAACACTGAAGCTTTCTTT. This chain joins TRBV7-9 and TRBJ1-1, with 7 positions matching TRBD1. Germline CDR1 SEHNR, CDR2 FQNEAQ (reference sequence). This CDR3 is 17 amino acids long. The V and J ends lost 2 bases and 2 bases, in that order; junction bases with no gene match: 11.

The chain is built from TRBV6-5 and TRBJ1-2, with D maybe TRBD1 (6 bases). Germline CDR1 reads MNHEY; CDR2 reads SVGAGI. Trimming cost V 5 bases and J 8 bases, with 18 bases left between them. The CDR3 runs to 14 residues. The CDR3: CASSPITGFYGYTF. CDR3 bases: TGTGCCAGCAGTCCCATTACAGGGTTCTACGGCTACACCTTC.

The CDR3 bases are TGTGCCAGCAGCTTGGAGGGAGGGGGAGATACGCAGTATTTT. Encoded protein: CASSLEGGGDTQYF. The rearrangement uses TRBV5-8 and TRBJ2-3; D might be TRBD2 (7 bases). V lost 0 bases and J 5 bases, leaving 10 bases between the germline ends. CDR1 SGHTS and CDR2 YDEGEE come from the germline V gene. The CDR3 contains 14 residues.

The chain links TRBV16 to TRBJ1-2; unclear D gene. V was shortened by 1 base and J by 2 bases, with 8 bases between the two germline ends. Germline CDR1 and CDR2: KGHSY and FQNENV. The CDR3 is 14 amino acids. The DNA for the CDR3 is TGTGCCAGCAGCCAATGGCGAGGGAACTATGGCTACACCTTC. Translated: CASSQWRGNYGYTF.

The V call is TRBV21-1, the J call TRBJ1-2. TRBV21-1 represents a pseudogene. There are 15 residues in the CDR3. CDR3 in DNA: TGTGCCAGCACTGAGGATCGACGGTCTGGCTATGGCTACACCTTC. Translating it yields CASTEDRRSGYGYTF.

The V and J genes are TRBV5-4 and TRBJ2-7; TRBD2 agrees at 8 bases. The CDR3 is 15 amino acids. V lost 3 bases to trimming and J lost 8 bases; unmatched junction nucleotides: 13. Germline V gene data show CDR1 as SGHNT and CDR2 as YYREEE (reference sequence). The CDR3 protein is CASSSGGTSLHKQYF. CDR3 coding DNA: TGTGCCAGCAGCTCCGGCGGGACTAGTCTCCACAAGCAGTACTTC.

This chain joins TRBV28 and TRBJ1-2, with a tentative D call TRBD1 (6 bases). Germline values: CDR1 MDHEN, CDR2 SYDVKM. The CDR3 is 15 amino acids. The ends were cut back, 4 bases at V and 6 bases at J, with 18 bases in the middle. The DNA of the CDR3 is TGTGCCAGCAGTTCAACAACGACAGGAGCAGATGGCTACACCTTC. It codes for CASSSTTTGADGYTF.

This rearrangement joins TRBV12-3 or TRBV12-4 to TRBJ2-1; the D is unclear. V was cut by 3 bases and J by 6 bases, with 3 bases left in between. The CDR3 extends over 11 amino acids. The CDR3 region is CASSFLNEQFF. The CDR3 bases are TGTGCCAGCAGTTTTCTCAATGAGCAGTTCTTC.

V usage is TRBV28 and J usage is TRBJ1-2, with 8 bases fitting TRBD1. Germline lookup yields CDR1 MDHEN and CDR2 SYDVKM. The CDR3 has 18 amino acids. V dropped 2 bases and J dropped 1; count of bases not matched to a gene: 12. CDR3 nucleotides: TGTGCCAGCAGTTTAAGACAGGGGCCACCACTTATTAACTATGGCTACACCTTC. It is translated as CASSLRQGPPLINYGYTF.

The chain couples TRBV4-1 to TRBJ1-1, with D possibly TRBD1 on 5 matching bases. Trimming removed 0 bases at V and 1 base at J, with 9 bases between. CDR1 MGHRA and CDR2 YSYEKL come from the germline V gene. The CDR3 has 15 amino acids. Written as DNA, the CDR3 is TGCGCCAGCAGCCAAGATTGGGGGGGGAACACTGAAGCTTTCTTT. This gives the protein CASSQDWGGNTEAFF.

The chain combines TRBV7-2 with TRBJ1-5; D is ambiguous. There are 13 residues in the CDR3. Looked up from germline, CDR1 is SGHTA and CDR2 is FQGNSA. Trimming cost V 1 base and J 5 bases, with 6 bases left between them. Here the CDR3 reads CASSLVADQPQHF. The CDR3 coding sequence is TGTGCCAGCAGCTTAGTCGCGGATCAGCCCCAGCATTTT. Combining the CDR3 with reference TRBV7-2 and TRBJ1-5 gives the whole variable domain GAGVSQSPSNKVTEKGKDVELRCDPISGHTALYWYRQSLGQGLEFLIYFQGNSAPDKSGLPSDRFSAERTGGSVSTLTIQRTQQEDSAVYLCASSLVADQPQHFGDGTRLSIL.

This chain joins TRBV28 and TRBJ2-7, with TRBD2 matching over 11 bases. With V trimmed by 4 bases and J by 1 base, 6 bases remained unmatched. Germline-derived CDR1 and CDR2 are MDHEN and SYDVKM. The CDR3 is 16 residues long. The CDR3 region is CASSSRLAGRSYEQYF. The CDR3 DNA is TGTGCCAGCAGTTCCAGACTAGCGGGGAGGTCCTACGAGCAGTACTTC. Full variable domain (outside the CDR3, taken from reference TRBV28 and TRBJ2-7): DVKVTQSSRYLVKRTGEKVFLECVQDMDHENMFWYRQDPGLGLRLIYFSYDVKMKEKGDIPEGYSVSREKKERFSLILESASTNQTSMYLCASSSRLAGRSYEQYFGPGTRLTVT.

This chain links TRBV7-2 with TRBJ1-5; D might be TRBD1 (5 bases). The V end lost 2 bases, the J end lost 8 bases, and 10 bases lay between the germline ends. The V gene's germline CDR1 is SGHTA and CDR2 FQGNSA. The CDR3 is 13 residues long. The CDR3 DNA reads TGTGCCAGCAGCTTAAACGGGGGAAAGCCCCAGCATTTT. This translates into CASSLNGGKPQHF.

The chain recombines TRBV20-1 with TRBJ2-7; D might be TRBD2 (5 bases). Deletions cut 7 bases from V and 0 bases from J, with 7 bases between. The germline V gene encodes CDR1 DFQATT and CDR2 SNEGSKA (reference sequence). This CDR3 contains 11 residues. DNA of the CDR3: TGCAGTGGGGAGAGCTCCTACGAGCAGTACTTC. This gives the protein CSGESSYEQYF.

This chain uses TRBV5-1 with TRBJ2-7, with D perhaps TRBD1 (6 bases). From germline, CDR1 is SGHRS and CDR2 YFSETQ. The CDR3 length is 15 residues. V shed 3 bases and J shed 4 bases, with 17 bases lying between them. CDR3 protein: CASSSGTPTQYEQYF. CDR3 nucleotides: TGCGCCAGCAGCTCAGGGACACCGACCCAGTACGAGCAGTACTTC. Complete variable domain (other parts from reference TRBV5-1 and TRBJ2-7): KAGVTQTPRYLIKTRGQQVTLSCSPISGHRSVSWYQQTPGQGLQFLFEYFSETQRNKGNFPGRFSGRQFSNSRSEMNVSTLELGDSALYLCASSSGTPTQYEQYFGPGTRLTVT.

J is TRBJ2-7 and V is TRBV28; TRBD1 is a possible D gene (6 bases). Germline-derived CDR1 and CDR2 are MDHEN and SYDVKM. This CDR3 contains 15 residues. With 7 bases removed from V and 0 bases from J, the gap between germline ends came to 16 bases. Here the CDR3 reads CASTGTTGSSYEQYF. As DNA, the CDR3 is TGTGCCAGCACCGGGACAACGGGGAGCTCCTACGAGCAGTACTTC.

The genes are TRBV9 and TRBJ1-2, with 7 bases fitting TRBD1. With V trimmed by 3 bases and J by 1 base, 9 bases remained unmatched. CDR1 SGDLS and CDR2 YYNGEE come from the germline V gene. This CDR3 is 16 amino acids long. The CDR3 loop reads CASSATLGGVNYGYTF. The CDR3 bases are TGTGCCAGCAGCGCCACCTTAGGGGGCGTTAACTATGGCTACACCTTC.

The rearrangement uses TRBV11-2 and TRBJ1-3; D is possibly TRBD1 (6 bases). Deletions cut 5 bases from V and 8 bases from J, with 10 bases between. Germline CDR1 and CDR2: SGHAT and FQNNGV. The CDR3 runs 12 residues. CDR3 amino acids: CASSEQGYTIYF. The CDR3 DNA reads as TGTGCCAGCAGCGAACAGGGCTACACCATATATTTT.

The CDR3 region has the DNA TGTGCCAGTGTAGGGGCTTTGGGCTACACCTTC. It is translated as CASVGALGYTF. The chain carries TRBV19 and TRBJ1-2; D possibly corresponds to TRBD1 (5 bases). From germline, CDR1 is LNHDA and CDR2 SQIVND (reference sequence). The CDR3 spans 11 residues. V gave up 8 bases and J gave up 8 bases, with 12 bases separating them.

On this clone itself: Additional DNA sequences in this sample encode the identical CDR3. The V call is TRBV6-5, the J call TRBJ2-7; TRBD1 matches 7 bases. Trimming cost V 2 bases and J 4 bases; bases outside gene matches: 8. In germline, CDR1 is MNHEY, CDR2 SVGAGI. The CDR3 has 15 amino acids. The CDR3 nucleotides read TGTGCCAGCAGTTACCGGACAGGAAAACCATACGAGCAGTACTTC. Translation gives CASSYRTGKPYEQYF.

V usage is TRBV5-1 and J usage is TRBJ1-6; 7 bases match TRBD1. CDR3 length equals 16 residues. V gave up 0 bases and J gave up 7 bases; unmatched junction bases: 7. Germline V gene sequence: CDR1 SGHRS, CDR2 YFSETQ. The DNA of the CDR3 is TGCGCCAGCAGCTTGGTGACAGGGTGGGGGAATTCACCCCTCCACTTT. Protein sequence: CASSLVTGWGNSPLHF.